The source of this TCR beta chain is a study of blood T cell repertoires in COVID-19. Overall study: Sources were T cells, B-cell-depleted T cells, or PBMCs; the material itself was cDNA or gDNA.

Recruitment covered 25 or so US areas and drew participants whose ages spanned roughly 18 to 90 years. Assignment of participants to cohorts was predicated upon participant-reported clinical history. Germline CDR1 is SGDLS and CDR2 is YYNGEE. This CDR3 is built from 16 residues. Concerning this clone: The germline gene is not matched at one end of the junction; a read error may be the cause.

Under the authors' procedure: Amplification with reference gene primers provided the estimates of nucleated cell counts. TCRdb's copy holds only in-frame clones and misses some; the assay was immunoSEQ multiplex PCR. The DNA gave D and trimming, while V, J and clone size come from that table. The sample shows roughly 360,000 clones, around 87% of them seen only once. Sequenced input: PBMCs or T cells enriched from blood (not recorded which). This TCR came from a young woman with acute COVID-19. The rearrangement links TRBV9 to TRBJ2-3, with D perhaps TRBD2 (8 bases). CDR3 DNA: TGTGCCCGCAGCGTAGGGGGCGGGGGGCCCACAGATACGCAGTATTTT. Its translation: CARSVGGGGPTDTQYF.